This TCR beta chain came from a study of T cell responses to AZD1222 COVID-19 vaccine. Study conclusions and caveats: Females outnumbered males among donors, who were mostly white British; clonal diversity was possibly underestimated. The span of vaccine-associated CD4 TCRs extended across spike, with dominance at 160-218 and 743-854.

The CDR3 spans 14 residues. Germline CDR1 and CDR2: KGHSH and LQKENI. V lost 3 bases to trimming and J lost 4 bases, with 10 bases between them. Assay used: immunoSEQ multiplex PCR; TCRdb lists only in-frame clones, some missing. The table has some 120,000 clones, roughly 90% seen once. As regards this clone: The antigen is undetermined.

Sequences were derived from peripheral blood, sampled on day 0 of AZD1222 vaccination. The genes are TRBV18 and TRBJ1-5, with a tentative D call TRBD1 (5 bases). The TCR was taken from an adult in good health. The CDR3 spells CASSPNGGNQPQHF. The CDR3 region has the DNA TGTGCCAGCTCACCTAACGGGGGAAATCAGCCCCAGCATTTT. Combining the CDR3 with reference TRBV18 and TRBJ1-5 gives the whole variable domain NAGVMQNPRHLVRRRGQEARLRCSPMKGHSHVYWYRQLPEEGLKFMVYLQKENIIDESGMPKERFSAEFPKEGPSILRIQQVVRGDSAAYFCASSPNGGNQPQHFGDGTRLSIL.